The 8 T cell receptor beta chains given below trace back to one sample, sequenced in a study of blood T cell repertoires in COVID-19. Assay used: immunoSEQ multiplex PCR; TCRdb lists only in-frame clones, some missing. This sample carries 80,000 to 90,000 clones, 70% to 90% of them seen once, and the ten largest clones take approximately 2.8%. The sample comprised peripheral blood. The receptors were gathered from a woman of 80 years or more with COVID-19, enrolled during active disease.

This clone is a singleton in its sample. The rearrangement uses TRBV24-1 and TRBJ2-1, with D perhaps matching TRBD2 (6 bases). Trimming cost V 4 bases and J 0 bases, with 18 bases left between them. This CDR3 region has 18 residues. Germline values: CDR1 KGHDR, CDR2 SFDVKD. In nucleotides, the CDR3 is TGTGCCACCAGTGACCCCGGTTCGTCGGGGGTCTCCTACAATGAGCAGTTCTTC. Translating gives CATSDPGSSGVSYNEQFF.

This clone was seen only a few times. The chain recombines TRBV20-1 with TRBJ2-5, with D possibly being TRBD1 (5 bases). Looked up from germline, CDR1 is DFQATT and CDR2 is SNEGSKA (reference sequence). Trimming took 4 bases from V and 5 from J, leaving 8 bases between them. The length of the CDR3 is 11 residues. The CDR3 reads CSAKGSETQYF. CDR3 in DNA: TGCAGTGCTAAGGGGTCGGAGACCCAGTACTTC.

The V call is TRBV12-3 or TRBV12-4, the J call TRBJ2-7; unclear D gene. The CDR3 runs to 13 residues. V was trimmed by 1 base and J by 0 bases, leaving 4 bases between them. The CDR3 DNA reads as TGTGCCAGCAGTTTAGTATTCTCCTACGAGCAGTACTTC. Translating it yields CASSLVFSYEQYF.

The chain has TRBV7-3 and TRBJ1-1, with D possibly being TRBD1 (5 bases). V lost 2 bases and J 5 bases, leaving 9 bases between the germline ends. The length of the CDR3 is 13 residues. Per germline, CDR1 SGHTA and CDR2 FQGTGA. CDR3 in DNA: TGTGCCAGCAGCTTAGGGCAGGGTACTGAAGCTTTCTTT. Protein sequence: CASSLGQGTEAFF.

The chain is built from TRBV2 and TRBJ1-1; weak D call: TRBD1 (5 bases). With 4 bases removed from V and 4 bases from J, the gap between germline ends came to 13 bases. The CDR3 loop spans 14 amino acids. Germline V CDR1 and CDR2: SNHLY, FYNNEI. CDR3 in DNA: TGTGCCAGCAGTGTATTGGGGGGGGGCACTGAAGCTTTCTTT. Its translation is CASSVLGGGTEAFF.

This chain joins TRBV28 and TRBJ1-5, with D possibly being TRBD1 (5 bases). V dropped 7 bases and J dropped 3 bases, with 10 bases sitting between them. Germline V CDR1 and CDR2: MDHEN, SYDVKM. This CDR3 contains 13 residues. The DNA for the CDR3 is TGTGCCAGCAAAGGACATCACAATCAGCCCCAGCATTTT. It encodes CASKGHHNQPQHF.

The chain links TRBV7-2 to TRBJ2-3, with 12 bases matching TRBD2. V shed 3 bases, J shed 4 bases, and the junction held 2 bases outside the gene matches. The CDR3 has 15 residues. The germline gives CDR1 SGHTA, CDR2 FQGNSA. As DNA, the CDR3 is TGTGCCAGCAGCTTCACTAGCGGGGGGTCAGATACGCAGTATTTT. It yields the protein CASSFTSGGSDTQYF.

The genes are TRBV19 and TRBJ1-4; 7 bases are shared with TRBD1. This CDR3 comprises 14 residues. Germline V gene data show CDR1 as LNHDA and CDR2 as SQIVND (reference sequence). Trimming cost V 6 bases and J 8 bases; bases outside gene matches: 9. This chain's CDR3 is CASSDPGQIEKLFF. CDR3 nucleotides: TGTGCCAGTAGCGACCCGGGACAGATCGAAAAACTGTTTTTT. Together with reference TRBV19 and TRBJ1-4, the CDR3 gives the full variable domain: DGGITQSPKYLFRKEGQNVTLSCEQNLNHDAMYWYRQDPGQGLRLIYYSQIVNDFQKGDIAEGYSVSREKKESFPLTVTSAQKNPTAFYLCASSDPGQIEKLFFGSGTQLSVL.